This T cell receptor (beta chain) was found in a study of blood T cell repertoires in COVID-19. The overall study: Italy, Spain and the United States were the sources of the convalescent and acute COVID-19 samples. Nucleic acid was either cDNA or gDNA, and it came from T cells, B-cell-depleted T cells, or PBMCs.

Looked up from germline, CDR1 is LGHDT and CDR2 is YNNKEL (reference sequence). There are 14 residues in the CDR3. Trimming took 3 bases from V and 6 from J; bases not matched to a gene: 4. The table came from immunoSEQ multiplex PCR; TCRdb's copy has only in-frame clones and leaves some out. The table shows more than 200,000 clones, with 88% occurring only once. The specimen was peripheral blood. The source is a man between 65 and 85 years old with acute or convalescent COVID-19. The chain recombines TRBV3-1 (or the pseudogene TRBV3-2) with TRBJ2-7; TRBD2 agrees at 11 bases. The CDR3 here is CASSHLGLAGEQYF. In DNA form, the CDR3 reads TGTGCCAGCAGCCACTTAGGACTAGCGGGCGAGCAGTACTTC.